This T cell receptor (beta chain) was retrieved from a study of blood T cell repertoires in COVID-19 (dated by TCRdb to about 2020). Notes on the research overall: Samples from collaborators originated in the United States, Italy and Spain and spanned both the acute and convalescent phases of COVID-19. Deeply sampled blood TCRbeta repertoires from subjects exposed to, actively infected with, or recovered from COVID-19 were included in the dataset. HLA class I and class II types, where available, came from metadata supplied by the sample provider rather than from assay-based typing. Sample metadata almost always included a de-identified subject ID, COVID-19 status, age in years and sex. The repertoires were released in a freely available public database intended as a resource for research on the immune response to SARS-CoV-2. The samples were drawn from two sources: the first 160 participants of the ongoing ImmuneRACE study, and over 1,000 subjects contributed by 6 global collaborators. The prospective study material was composed of cDNA or gDNA derived from T cells, B-cell-depleted T cells, or PBMCs.

The immunoSEQ Assay, a bias-controlled multiplex PCR, was used to amplify TCRbeta CDR3 regions from genomic DNA. Concerning the study's data processing: Nucleated cell counts per sample were estimated from amplification of reference gene primers within the assay. To quantify the absolute abundance of each unique TCRbeta CDR3 rearrangement, sequence reads were collapsed and filtered. For each sample, productive Simpson clonality was calculated by taking the square root of Simpson's diversity index across productive rearrangements. TCRdb took this table from immuneACCESS and kept in-frame rearrangements with V and J called. Such tables lack part of the clones; where checked against another copy, unresolved V genes explain under half of the gap, and the rest is unexplained. V and J calls and clone size are as listed in that table; D and trimming were resolved from the DNA. This sample holds 180,000 or so clones; approximately 86% were observed only once. Clones ranked in the top ten supply roughly 7.8% of the sample.

This clone was seen only a few times. It lacks a known antigen. Base qualities were left out, and no much larger clone turns up one base away. The CDR3 sequence holds 15 residues, the cysteine and phenylalanine included. Of all the DNA, just the CDR3 is kept, 45 bases in frame from base 1. As encoded in the germline V gene (reference sequence), CDR1 is SGHNT while CDR2 is YYREEE. From V the trimming removes 4 bases and from J it removes 7 bases, while the gene matches leave 7 bases of the junction unaccounted for. Paper-wide results and their limitations: How much clinical and demographic metadata was included differed by source and by participant, and the metadata was provided uncurated.

Whole blood was collected in K2EDTA tubes by collaborating institutions according to the institutions' own protocols. For TCRbeta analysis, collaborators shipped samples as frozen whole blood, isolated PBMCs, or DNA extracted from either of those sample types. Recombination joined TRBV5-4 with TRBJ1-6, with 8 middle bases fitting TRBD1. The origin of this receptor is a man aged 55 to 70 with acute or convalescent COVID-19. Sequencing used peripheral blood. CDR3 region: CASSLAGGLNSPLHF. The sequenced DNA is TGTGCCAGCAGCCTTGCAGGGGGCCTAAATTCACCCCTCCACTTT.